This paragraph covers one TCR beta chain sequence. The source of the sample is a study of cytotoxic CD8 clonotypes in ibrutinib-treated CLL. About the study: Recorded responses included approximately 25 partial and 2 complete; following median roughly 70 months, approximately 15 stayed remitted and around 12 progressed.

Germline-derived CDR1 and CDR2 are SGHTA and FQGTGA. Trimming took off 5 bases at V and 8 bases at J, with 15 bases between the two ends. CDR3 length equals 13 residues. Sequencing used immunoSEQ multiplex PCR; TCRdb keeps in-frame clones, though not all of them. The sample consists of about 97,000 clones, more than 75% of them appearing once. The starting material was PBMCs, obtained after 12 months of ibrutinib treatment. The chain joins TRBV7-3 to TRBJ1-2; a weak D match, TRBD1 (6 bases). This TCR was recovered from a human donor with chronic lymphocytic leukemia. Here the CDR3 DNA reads TGTGCCAGCAGCCAAGGGTCAGGGGTAGGCTACACCTTC. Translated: CASSQGSGVGYTF.